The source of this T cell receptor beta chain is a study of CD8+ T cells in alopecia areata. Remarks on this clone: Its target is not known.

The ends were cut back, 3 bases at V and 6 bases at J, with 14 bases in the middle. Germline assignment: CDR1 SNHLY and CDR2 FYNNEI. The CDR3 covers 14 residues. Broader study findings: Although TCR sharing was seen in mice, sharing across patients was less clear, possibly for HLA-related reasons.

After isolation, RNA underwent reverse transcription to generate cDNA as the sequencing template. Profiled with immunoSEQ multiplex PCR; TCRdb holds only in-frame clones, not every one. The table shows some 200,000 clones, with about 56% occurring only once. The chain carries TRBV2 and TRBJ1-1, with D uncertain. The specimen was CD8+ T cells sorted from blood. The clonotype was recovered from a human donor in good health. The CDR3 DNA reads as TGTGCCAGCAGTGAGGAGGGTTCATGGGCTGAAGCTTTCTTT. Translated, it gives CASSEEGSWAEAFF.